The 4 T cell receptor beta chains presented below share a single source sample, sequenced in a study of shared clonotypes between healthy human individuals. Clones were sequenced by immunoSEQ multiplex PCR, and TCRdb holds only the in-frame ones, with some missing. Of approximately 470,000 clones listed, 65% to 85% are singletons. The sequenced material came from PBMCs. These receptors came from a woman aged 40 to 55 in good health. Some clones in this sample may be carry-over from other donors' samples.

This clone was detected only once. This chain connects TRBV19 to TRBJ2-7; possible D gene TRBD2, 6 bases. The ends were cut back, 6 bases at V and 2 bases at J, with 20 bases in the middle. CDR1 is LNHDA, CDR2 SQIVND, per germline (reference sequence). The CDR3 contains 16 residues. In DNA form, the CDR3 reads TGTGCCAGTAGGAACCAACTAGCCGAGGGGACCTACGAGCAGTACTTC. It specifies CASRNQLAEGTYEQYF.

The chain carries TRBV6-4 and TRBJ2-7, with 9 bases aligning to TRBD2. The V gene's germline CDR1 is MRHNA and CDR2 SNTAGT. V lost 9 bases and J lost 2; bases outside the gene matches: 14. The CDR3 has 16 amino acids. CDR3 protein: CASNDWVAGAPYEQYF. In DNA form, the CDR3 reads TGTGCCAGTAACGACTGGGTAGCGGGAGCACCCTACGAGCAGTACTTC.

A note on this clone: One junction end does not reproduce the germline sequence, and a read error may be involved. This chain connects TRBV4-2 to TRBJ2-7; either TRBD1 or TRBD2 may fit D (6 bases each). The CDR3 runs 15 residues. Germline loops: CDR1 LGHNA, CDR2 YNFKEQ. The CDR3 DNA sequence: TGTGCCAGCACCCAAACCGGGGGCCGCTCCTACGAGCAGTACTTC. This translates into CASTQTGGRSYEQYF.

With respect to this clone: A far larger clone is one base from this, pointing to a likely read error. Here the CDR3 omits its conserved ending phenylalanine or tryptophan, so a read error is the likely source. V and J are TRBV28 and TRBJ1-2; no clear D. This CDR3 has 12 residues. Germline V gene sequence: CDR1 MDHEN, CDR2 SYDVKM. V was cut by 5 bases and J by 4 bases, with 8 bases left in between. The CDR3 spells CASSPALYGYTL. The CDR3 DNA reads TGTGCCAGCAGTCCCGCCCTCTATGGCTACACCTTA.